The present T cell receptor (beta chain) was sequenced within a study of OX40 agonist ivuxolimab in advanced cancers. Study context: Earlier treatment with anti-PD-1, anti-PD-L1 or anti-CTLA-4 was permitted, and around 43% had received some.

Exclusion applied to patients with autoimmune disease history or systemic immunosuppression. Measured with immunoSEQ multiplex PCR; TCRdb has only the in-frame clones, and not every one. The sample lists some 63,000 clones, 94% occurring once. The germline CDR1 and CDR2 sequences are PRHDT and FYEKMQ (reference sequence). CDR3 length equals 13 residues. Trimming left V 3 bases short and J 13 bases short, with 16 bases between. The source is an adult with an advanced solid tumor such as melanoma, head and neck, liver or kidney cancer. This specimen was CD4+ or CD8+ T cells sorted from blood, taken in a trial of the OX40 agonist ivuxolimab. The chain has TRBV13 and TRBJ2-1; maybe TRBD2 (6 bases). CDR3: CASSFTSGEAQFF. The CDR3 DNA is TGTGCCAGCAGCTTTACGTCTGGGGAGGCCCAGTTCTTC.